The clone carrying this TCR beta chain was observed at least ten times. Quantitative 5'-RACE was performed with molecular barcodes, and it yielded the TCR beta libraries. MiXCR, applied by TCRdb to the 5' RACE reads, yields one record per CDR3 protein. The sample records about 140,000 distinct CDR3 sequences, under 35% being singletons. These data originate in a study of CD8 T cells in ankylosing spondylitis. The CDR3 is 16 residues long. Germline CDR1 and CDR2: LNHNV and YYDKDF (reference sequence). Trimming took 0 bases from V and 6 from J; bases not matched to a gene: 11. Sequenced sample: synovial fluid, either unsorted or a sorted T cell fraction (not recorded which). This clonotype was obtained from a male donor with ankylosing spondylitis. J is TRBJ2-7 and V is TRBV15; 7 bases line up with TRBD2. The CDR3 sequence is CATSREGSGAKGEQYF. In nucleotides, the CDR3 is TGTGCCACCAGCAGAGAAGGGAGCGGGGCCAAGGGCGAGCAGTACTTC.